The 5 T cell receptor beta chains reported below all come from one sample, sequenced in a study of regulatory T cells in long-lasting Graves disease. The time point here: persistent/refractory GD, antithyroid drugs over 5 years with positive TRAb. Extracted RNA from PBMCs served as the source of the TCR library. In building TCR beta libraries, iRepertoire HTBI primers were used together with Arm-PCR of CDR3 regions. TCRdb re-called the multiplex PCR reads through MiXCR, storing one row per CDR3 protein. The sample lists a few hundred thousand distinct CDR3 sequences, around 24% occurring once. The sample consisted of peripheral blood mononuclear cells (PBMCs), taken when the disease was refractory, from a patient treated with antithyroid drugs. These TCRs come from a female donor with Graves disease.

This clonotype was observed once. The junction and the germline gene differ at one end; a read error may be behind it. This chain uses TRBV19 with TRBJ1-1; the D is unclear. Germline CDR1 reads LNHDA; CDR2 reads SQIVND (reference sequence). This CDR3 region has 14 residues. In DNA, the CDR3 is TGTGCCAGTAGTAACGTAGGAACGAACACTGAAGCTTCCTTT. As protein: CASSNVGTNTEASF.

As to this clonotype: One junction end disagrees with the germline gene, perhaps due to a read error. This chain uses TRBV3-1 with TRBJ1-4; tentatively, D is TRBD1 (5 bases). The CDR3 consists of 15 residues. Germline V lookup: CDR1 LGHDT, CDR2 YNNKEL (reference sequence). The CDR3 here is CASSLVRTTNEKPFF. The CDR3, as DNA: TGTGCCAGCAGTCTCGTCCGGACAACTAATGAAAAACCGTTTTTT.

V gene TRBV28 combines with J gene TRBJ2-7, with a possible D match to TRBD2 (5 bases). V lost 2 bases to trimming and J lost 6 bases, with 17 bases between them. In germline, CDR1 is MDHEN, CDR2 SYDVKM. This CDR3 region has 15 residues. CDR3 nucleotide sequence: TGTGCCAGCAGTTTAATCGGGGTAGGACGCGGCGAGCAGTACTTC. It is translated as CASSLIGVGRGEQYF.

J is TRBJ2-5 and V is TRBV10-3, with D possibly TRBD2 on 5 matching bases. Germline CDR1 and CDR2: ENHRY and SYGVKD. Trimming removed 2 bases at V and 3 bases at J, with 10 bases between. The CDR3 has 14 residues. The CDR3: CAISEKWTEETQYF. CDR3 DNA sequence: TGTGCCATCAGTGAGAAATGGACTGAAGAGACCCAGTACTTC.

This clonotype was observed at least ten times. The chain is built from TRBV2 and TRBJ2-7; maybe TRBD1 (5 bases). The V and J ends lost 2 bases and 0 bases respectively, with 8 bases between them. Germline assignment: CDR1 SNHLY and CDR2 FYNNEI. This CDR3 has 14 amino acids. CDR3 sequence reads: CASSEQGSSYEQYF. The DNA of the CDR3 is TGTGCCAGCAGTGAACAGGGCAGCTCCTACGAGCAGTACTTC.